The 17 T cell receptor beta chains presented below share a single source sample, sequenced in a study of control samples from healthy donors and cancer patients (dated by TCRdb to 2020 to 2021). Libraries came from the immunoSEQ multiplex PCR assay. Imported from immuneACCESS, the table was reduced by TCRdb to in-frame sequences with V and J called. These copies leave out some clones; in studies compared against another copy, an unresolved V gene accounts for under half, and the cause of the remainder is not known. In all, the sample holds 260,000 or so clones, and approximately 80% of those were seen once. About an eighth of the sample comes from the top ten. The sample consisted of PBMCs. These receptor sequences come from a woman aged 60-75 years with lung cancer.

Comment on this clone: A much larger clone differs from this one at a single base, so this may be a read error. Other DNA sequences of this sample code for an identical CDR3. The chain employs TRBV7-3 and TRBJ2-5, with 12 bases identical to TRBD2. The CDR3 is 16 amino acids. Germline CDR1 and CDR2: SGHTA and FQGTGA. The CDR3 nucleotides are TGCGCCAGCAGCTTAGGGGCTAGCGGGGGGGTTGAGACCCAGTACTTC. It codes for CASSLGASGGVETQYF.

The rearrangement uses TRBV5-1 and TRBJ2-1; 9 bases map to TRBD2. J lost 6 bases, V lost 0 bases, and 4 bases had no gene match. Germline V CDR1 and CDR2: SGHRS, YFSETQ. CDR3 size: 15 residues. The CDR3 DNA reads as TGCGCCAGCAGCTTGGGGGCGGGGGGGGGCAATGAGCAGTTCTTC. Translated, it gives CASSLGAGGGNEQFF.

The CDR3: CASREGGAQYF. Here the CDR3 DNA reads TGTGCCAGCAGGGAGGGGGGAGCCCAGTACTTC. V and J are TRBV2 and TRBJ2-5; possibly TRBD1 or TRBD2 for D (6 bases each). Germline V lookup: CDR1 SNHLY, CDR2 FYNNEI. The CDR3 sequence is 11 residues long. Trimming left V 6 bases short and J 9 bases short, with 11 bases between.

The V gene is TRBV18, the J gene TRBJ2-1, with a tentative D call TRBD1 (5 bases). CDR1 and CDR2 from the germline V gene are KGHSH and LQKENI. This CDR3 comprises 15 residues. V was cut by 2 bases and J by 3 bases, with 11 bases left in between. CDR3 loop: CASSPGQGHYNEQFF. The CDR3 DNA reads TGTGCCAGCTCACCAGGGCAGGGCCACTACAATGAGCAGTTCTTC. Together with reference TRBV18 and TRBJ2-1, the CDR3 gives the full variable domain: NAGVMQNPRHLVRRRGQEARLRCSPMKGHSHVYWYRQLPEEGLKFMVYLQKENIIDESGMPKERFSAEFPKEGPSILRIQQVVRGDSAAYFCASSPGQGHYNEQFFGPGTRLTVL.

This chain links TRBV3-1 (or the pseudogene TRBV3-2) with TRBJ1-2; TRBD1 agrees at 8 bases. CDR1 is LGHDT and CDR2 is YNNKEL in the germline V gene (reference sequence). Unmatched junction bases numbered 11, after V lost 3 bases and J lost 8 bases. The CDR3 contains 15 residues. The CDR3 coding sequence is TGTGCCAGCAGCCAGTCACTACAGGGGGTGGGCGGCTACACCTTC. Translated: CASSQSLQGVGGYTF.

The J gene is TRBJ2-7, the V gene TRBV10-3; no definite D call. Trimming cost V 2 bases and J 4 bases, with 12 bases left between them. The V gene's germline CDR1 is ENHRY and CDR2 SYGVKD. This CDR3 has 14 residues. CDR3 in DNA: TGTGCCATCAGTGAGGGCCTATCATCTTACGAGCAGTACTTC. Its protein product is CAISEGLSSYEQYF.

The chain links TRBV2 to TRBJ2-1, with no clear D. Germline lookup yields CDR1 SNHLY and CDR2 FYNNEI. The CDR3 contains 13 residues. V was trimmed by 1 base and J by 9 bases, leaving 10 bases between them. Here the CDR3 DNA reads TGTGCCAGCAGTGAAGTGAGAAACGGTGAGCAGTTCTTC. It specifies CASSEVRNGEQFF.

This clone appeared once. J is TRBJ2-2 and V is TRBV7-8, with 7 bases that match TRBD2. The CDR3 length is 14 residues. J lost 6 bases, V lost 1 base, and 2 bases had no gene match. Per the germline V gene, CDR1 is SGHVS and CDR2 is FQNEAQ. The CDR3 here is CASSLVGGAGELFF. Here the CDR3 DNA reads TGTGCCAGCAGCTTAGTTGGGGGGGCCGGGGAGCTGTTTTTT.

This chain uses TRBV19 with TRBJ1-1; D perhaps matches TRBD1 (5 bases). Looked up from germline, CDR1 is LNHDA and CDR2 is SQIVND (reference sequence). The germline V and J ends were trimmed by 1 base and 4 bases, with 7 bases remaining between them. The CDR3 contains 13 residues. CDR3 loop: CASSIAGTTEAFF. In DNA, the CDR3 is TGTGCCAGTAGTATAGCTGGGACCACTGAAGCTTTCTTT.

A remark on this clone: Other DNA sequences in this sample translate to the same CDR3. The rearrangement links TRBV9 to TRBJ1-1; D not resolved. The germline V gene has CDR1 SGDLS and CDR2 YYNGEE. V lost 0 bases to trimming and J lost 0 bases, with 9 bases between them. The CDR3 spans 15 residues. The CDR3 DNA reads TGTGCCAGCAGCGTAGAGGGCAGCCTGAACACTGAAGCTTTCTTT. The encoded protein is CASSVEGSLNTEAFF. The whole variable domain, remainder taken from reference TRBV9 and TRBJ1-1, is DSGVTQTPKHLITATGQRVTLRCSPRSGDLSVYWYQQSLDQGLQFLIQYYNGEERAKGNILERFSAQQFPDLHSELNLSSLELGDSALYFCASSVEGSLNTEAFFGQGTRLTVV.

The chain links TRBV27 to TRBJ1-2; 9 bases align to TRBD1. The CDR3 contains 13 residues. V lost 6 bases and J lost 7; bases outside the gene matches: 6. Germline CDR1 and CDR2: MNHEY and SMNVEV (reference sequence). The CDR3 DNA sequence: TGTGCCAGCAGAGGACAGGGGAGGAGTGGCTACACCTTC. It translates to CASRGQGRSGYTF.

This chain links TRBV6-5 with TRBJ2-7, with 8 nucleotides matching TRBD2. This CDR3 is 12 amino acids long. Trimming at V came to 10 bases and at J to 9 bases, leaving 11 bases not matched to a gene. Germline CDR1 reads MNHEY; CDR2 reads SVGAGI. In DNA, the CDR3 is TGTGCCACGGGACTAGATCTTCCAGGGCAGTACTTC. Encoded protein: CATGLDLPGQYF.

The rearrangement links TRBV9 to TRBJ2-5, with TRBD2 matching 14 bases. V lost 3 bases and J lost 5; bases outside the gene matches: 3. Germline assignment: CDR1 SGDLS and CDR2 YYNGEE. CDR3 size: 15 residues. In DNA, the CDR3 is TGTGCCAGCAGCGCGGGACTAGCGGGGGTGGAGACCCAGTACTTC. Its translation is CASSAGLAGVETQYF.

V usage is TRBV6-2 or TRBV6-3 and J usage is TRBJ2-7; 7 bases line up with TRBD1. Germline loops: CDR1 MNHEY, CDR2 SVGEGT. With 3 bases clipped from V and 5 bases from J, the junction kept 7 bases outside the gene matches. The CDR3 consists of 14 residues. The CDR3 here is CASSYNRGIHEQYF. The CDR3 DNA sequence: TGTGCCAGCAGTTATAACAGGGGCATCCACGAGCAGTACTTC.

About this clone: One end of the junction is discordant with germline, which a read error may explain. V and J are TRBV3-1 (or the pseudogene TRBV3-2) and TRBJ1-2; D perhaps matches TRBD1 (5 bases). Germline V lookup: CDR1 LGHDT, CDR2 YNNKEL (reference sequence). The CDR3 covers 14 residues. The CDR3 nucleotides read TGTGTCAGCAGCCCCGGACACCTCAACTATGGCTACACCTTC. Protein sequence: CVSSPGHLNYGYTF.

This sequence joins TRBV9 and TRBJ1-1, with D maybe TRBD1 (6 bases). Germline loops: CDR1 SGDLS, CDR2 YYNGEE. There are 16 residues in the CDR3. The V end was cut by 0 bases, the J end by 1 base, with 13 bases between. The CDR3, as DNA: TGTGCCAGCAGCGTAGAGGGGGGACCGAGGAACACTGAAGCTTTCTTT. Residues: CASSVEGGPRNTEAFF.

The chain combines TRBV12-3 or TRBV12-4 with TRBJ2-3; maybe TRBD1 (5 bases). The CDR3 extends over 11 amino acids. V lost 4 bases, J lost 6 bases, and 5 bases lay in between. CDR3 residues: CASSYRDTQYF. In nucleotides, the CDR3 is TGTGCCAGCAGTTACAGGGATACGCAGTATTTT.